The 21 T cell receptor beta chains below come from one sample, sequenced in a study of blood T cell repertoires in COVID-19. The assay was immunoSEQ multiplex PCR, and TCRdb's table has in-frame clones only and misses some. The sample has about 300,000 clones, over 75% seen once. The sequencing input was PBMCs or T cells enriched from blood (not recorded which). The receptors originated from a woman aged 18-29 years who had recovered from COVID-19.

The chain uses TRBV7-3 and TRBJ2-2, with D possibly being TRBD2 (7 bases). Germline CDR1 is SGHTA and CDR2 is FQGTGA. CDR3 length: 18 residues. Trimming shortened V by 2 bases and J by 3 bases, and 19 bases separated the two germline ends. This CDR3 is CASSLVGVRGLYTGELFF. The CDR3 DNA reads TGTGCCAGCAGCTTAGTCGGTGTGCGGGGGCTTTACACCGGGGAGCTGTTTTTT.

The V gene is TRBV5-1, the J gene TRBJ1-1; 7 bases align to TRBD1. The CDR3 totals 14 residues. The trim removed 4 bases at V and 2 bases at J, leaving 5 bases unmatched. Germline lookup yields CDR1 SGHRS and CDR2 YFSETQ. CDR3 residues: CASSQGVFNTEAFF. DNA for the CDR3: TGCGCCAGCAGCCAGGGGGTTTTCAACACTGAAGCTTTCTTT.

The chain uses TRBV6-5 and TRBJ2-7; 9 bases are a match to TRBD1. Trimming cost V 4 bases and J 3 bases; bases outside gene matches: 4. The CDR3 consists of 14 residues. Germline-derived CDR1 and CDR2 are MNHEY and SVGAGI. In nucleotides, the CDR3 is TGTGCCAGCAGTTCCGGGACAGGGCACTACGAGCAGTACTTC. It encodes CASSSGTGHYEQYF.

The chain employs TRBV5-1 and TRBJ1-1, with a weak D call TRBD1 (6 bases). Trimming removed 0 bases at V and 0 bases at J, with 12 bases between. CDR1 is SGHRS and CDR2 is YFSETQ in the germline V gene. This CDR3 region has 16 residues. CDR3 loop: CASSLVQGWVNTEAFF. The CDR3 nucleotides read TGCGCCAGCAGCTTGGTACAGGGATGGGTGAACACTGAAGCTTTCTTT.

The J gene is TRBJ2-7, the V gene TRBV30, with TRBD1 identical over 7 bases. CDR3 length: 11 amino acids. CDR1 and CDR2 from the germline V gene are GTSNPN and SVGIG (reference sequence). CDR3 amino acids: CSGQRRYEQYF. Written as DNA, the CDR3 is TGTTCGGGACAGCGACGTTACGAGCAGTACTTC.

V gene TRBV23-1 combines with J gene TRBJ1-1, with 8 bases fitting TRBD1. TRBV23-1 is an ORF for which the function is uncertain. The CDR3 totals 17 residues. V shed 1 base, J shed 3 bases, and the junction held 10 bases outside the gene matches. The CDR3 nucleotides are TGCGCCAGCAGTCAATTCCCGGGGACAGGCGAGTACACTGAAGCTTTCTTT. It is translated as CASSQFPGTGEYTEAFF.

This sequence joins TRBV19 and TRBJ1-6; TRBD1 aligns across 8 bases. Per the germline V gene, CDR1 is LNHDA and CDR2 is SQIVND (reference sequence). Trimming removed 8 bases from V and 6 bases from J; junction bases left unmatched: 3. The CDR3 length is 13 residues. The CDR3 DNA sequence: TGTGCCAGTTCGGACAGGGCTAATTCACCCCTCCACTTT. It is translated as CASSDRANSPLHF.

The V call is TRBV7-9, the J call TRBJ2-2, with D maybe TRBD1 (6 bases). Germline loops: CDR1 SEHNR, CDR2 FQNEAQ (reference sequence). The CDR3 consists of 15 residues. V lost 2 bases and J lost 7, with 14 bases in between. In nucleotides, the CDR3 is TGTGCCAGCAGCTTATCCGGGACACATGGCGGGGAGCTGTTTTTT. It encodes CASSLSGTHGGELFF.

The chain uses TRBV29-1 and TRBJ2-7; 7 nucleotides align to TRBD2. V lost 5 bases, J lost 6 bases, and 10 bases stayed unmatched. The V gene's germline CDR1 is SQVTM and CDR2 ANQGSEA. This CDR3 region has 13 residues. In nucleotides, the CDR3 is TGCAGCGTTTCAACGGGAGGTGCCGGCGAGCAGTACTTC. Residues: CSVSTGGAGEQYF.

This chain connects TRBV9 to TRBJ2-1; possible D gene TRBD2, 5 bases. The CDR3 length is 14 residues. Germline V gene data show CDR1 as SGDLS and CDR2 as YYNGEE. V lost 3 bases, J lost 6 bases, and 13 bases lay in between. CDR3 sequence (DNA): TGTGCCAGCAGCGCTGCGGGTCCGCCCAATGAGCAGTTCTTC. This sequence encodes CASSAAGPPNEQFF.

V usage is TRBV21-1 and J usage is TRBJ2-7; the table's D gene call, TRBD1, was not cross checked with the DNA. TRBV21-1 is termed a pseudogene. CDR3 size: 15 residues. As DNA, the CDR3 is TGTGCCAGCAGCCTAAAGGGTGGCAGGGGGCGTGAGCAGTACTTC. It translates to CASSLKGGRGREQYF.

The gene calls are TRBV7-9 and TRBJ1-1; D not resolved. Germline V gene sequence: CDR1 SEHNR, CDR2 FQNEAQ (reference sequence). V was trimmed by 11 bases and J by 3 bases, leaving 16 bases between them. This CDR3 comprises 13 residues. The DNA for the CDR3 is TGTGCCGGTAGATCGATGATCTACACTGAAGCTTTCTTT. Translating it yields CAGRSMIYTEAFF.

This chain links TRBV9 with TRBJ1-1; D is unclear. CDR1 is SGDLS, CDR2 YYNGEE, per germline. Trimming removed 3 bases from V and 3 bases from J, with 12 bases in between. CDR3 length: 14 residues. The DNA of the CDR3 is TGTGCCAGCAGCGGAACAATGGCGGACACTGAAGCTTTCTTT. It encodes CASSGTMADTEAFF. The whole variable domain, remainder taken from reference TRBV9 and TRBJ1-1, is DSGVTQTPKHLITATGQRVTLRCSPRSGDLSVYWYQQSLDQGLQFLIQYYNGEERAKGNILERFSAQQFPDLHSELNLSSLELGDSALYFCASSGTMADTEAFFGQGTRLTVV.

This clone was counted a single time. V usage is TRBV27 and J usage is TRBJ1-1; possibly TRBD1 for D (6 bases). The ends were cut back, 2 bases at V and 5 bases at J, with 15 bases in the middle. Germline values: CDR1 MNHEY, CDR2 SMNVEV (reference sequence). The CDR3 covers 15 residues. The CDR3 sequence is CASSLLRIRGTEAFF. In DNA form, the CDR3 reads TGTGCCAGCAGTTTACTTAGGATCAGGGGAACTGAAGCTTTCTTT.

The chain combines TRBV20-1 with TRBJ1-5; D is possibly TRBD1 (6 bases). The germline V and J ends were trimmed by 3 bases and 3 bases, with 9 bases remaining between them. Germline assignment: CDR1 DFQATT and CDR2 SNEGSKA (reference sequence). This CDR3 is built from 13 residues. The CDR3 DNA reads as TGCAGTGCTAGTAACAGGGTCAATCAGCCCCAGCATTTT. This encodes CSASNRVNQPQHF.

V gene TRBV27 combines with J gene TRBJ1-1, with 7 nucleotides matching TRBD1. This CDR3 is built from 15 residues. J was trimmed by 5 bases and V by 0 bases; bases with no gene match: 6. Germline V gene lookup returns CDR1 MNHEY and CDR2 SMNVEV (reference sequence). CDR3: CASSLSRGLGTEAFF. The CDR3 DNA follows: TGTGCCAGCAGTTTATCAAGGGGGCTGGGAACTGAAGCTTTCTTT.

The V gene is TRBV9, the J gene TRBJ1-6, with 7 bases fitting TRBD1. The J segment lost 6 bases and the V segment lost 1 base, leaving 7 bases of the junction unmatched. The CDR3 is made up of 16 amino acids. Germline V gene data show CDR1 as SGDLS and CDR2 as YYNGEE. The CDR3 DNA follows: TGTGCCAGCAGCGTAACTCCGAACAGGGGTAATTCACCCCTCCACTTT. Protein sequence: CASSVTPNRGNSPLHF.

The chain is built from TRBV19 and TRBJ2-3; TRBD2 matches at 9 bases. The germline V gene has CDR1 LNHDA and CDR2 SQIVND (reference sequence). The CDR3 loop spans 15 amino acids. J was trimmed by 3 bases and V by 5 bases; bases with no gene match: 6. CDR3 sequence: CASSQQREDTDTQYF. CDR3 nucleotide sequence: TGTGCCAGTAGTCAACAGCGGGAGGATACAGATACGCAGTATTTT. Variable domain in full (rest from reference TRBV19 and TRBJ2-3): DGGITQSPKYLFRKEGQNVTLSCEQNLNHDAMYWYRQDPGQGLRLIYYSQIVNDFQKGDIAEGYSVSREKKESFPLTVTSAQKNPTAFYLCASSQQREDTDTQYFGPGTRLTVL.

The rearrangement links TRBV27 to TRBJ1-2; 7 bases match TRBD1. V lost 1 base, J lost 8 bases, and 13 bases stayed unmatched. Germline values: CDR1 MNHEY, CDR2 SMNVEV (reference sequence). The CDR3 has 16 amino acids. The CDR3 spells CASSLLGTDLFRGYTF. CDR3 DNA sequence: TGTGCCAGCAGTTTATTGGGGACAGACCTGTTTCGAGGCTACACCTTC.

This clone occurred once. The chain joins TRBV4-1 to TRBJ1-4; TRBD1 aligns across 12 bases. This CDR3 contains 15 residues. Germline V gene sequence: CDR1 MGHRA, CDR2 YSYEKL. J lost 7 bases, V lost 4 bases, and 4 bases had no gene match. The CDR3 DNA follows: TGCGCCAGCAGCCTGGGGACAGGGGGCGGTGAAAAACTGTTTTTT. It is translated as CASSLGTGGGEKLFF.

The genes are TRBV6-4 and TRBJ1-6; D is ambiguous. V was shortened by 3 bases and J by 6 bases, with 9 bases between the two germline ends. The CDR3 sequence is 14 residues long. Germline-derived CDR1 and CDR2 are MRHNA and SNTAGT. The CDR3 sequence is CASSDEGVNSPLHF. For the CDR3, the DNA is TGTGCCAGCAGTGATGAGGGCGTTAATTCACCCCTCCACTTT.